These 3 T cell receptor beta chains were sequenced from one sample in a study of response to subunit inactivated influenza vaccine. A single record per CDR3 protein comes from TCRdb applying MiXCR to the RT-PCR reads. The sample yields about 780,000 distinct CDR3 sequences, about 18% seen once. The sample in question was PBMCs from blood, obtained 5 days after vaccination. The receptor source for this set is a man between 50 and 59 years old who received an inactivated influenza vaccine.

This clonotype was seen many times. J is TRBJ1-1 and V is TRBV6-5; D might be TRBD1 (5 bases). The CDR3 is 13 residues long. Trimming took 2 bases from V and 1 from J, leaving 5 bases between them. Looked up from germline, CDR1 is MNHEY and CDR2 is SVGAGI. This CDR3 reads CASSYGQNTEAFF. In nucleotides, the CDR3 is TGTGCCAGCAGTTACGGACAGAACACTGAAGCTTTCTTT.

Only a few counts were recorded for this clonotype. V usage is TRBV7-9 and J usage is TRBJ1-2; D call uncertain. Trimming removed 5 bases at V and 0 bases at J, with 10 bases between. CDR1 is SEHNR, CDR2 FQNEAQ, per germline (reference sequence). The CDR3 length is 14 residues. CDR3 DNA: TGTGCCAGCAGCGCCTCAGTAGCTAACTATGGCTACACCTTC. Its translation is CASSASVANYGYTF.

This clonotype was detected only a few times. CDR3 sequence (DNA): TGTGCCATCAGTGTTAGGGGCTCGGACTACGAGCAGTACTTC. Translating gives CAISVRGSDYEQYF. The V and J genes are TRBV10-3 and TRBJ2-7; TRBD1 might be the D (5 bases). Per the germline V gene, CDR1 is ENHRY and CDR2 is SYGVKD. The CDR3 totals 14 residues. The V end was cut by 4 bases, the J end by 3 bases, with 13 bases between.